The entry below gives a single T cell receptor beta chain sequence along with its context. This clonotype was seen a few times. The clone's antigen remains unknown. No quality values exist for individual bases; no much larger clone is one base distant. The germline V gene sets CDR1 to SQVTM and CDR2 to ANQGSEA. The germline V end is reduced by 7 bases and the J end by 1 base; junction bases left unmatched: 12. The CDR3 starts with the cysteine, ends with the phenylalanine, and has 16 residues. The only DNA kept is the CDR3, 48 bases in frame from the first base. The sample originates from a study of blood T cells in healthy people across ages (dated by TCRdb to between 2014 and 2017). At the level of the whole study: In model experiments, template switching captured about one uniquely barcoded TCR beta cDNA molecule for every two T cells. The study measured age-related changes in TCR beta repertoire diversity using deep sequencing normalized with unique cDNA molecular identifiers. Four age groups were formed from the donors: young (average approximately 15 years), middle-aged (less than 40), aged (roughly 59) and long-lived (less than 85). To avoid experimental bias, donors of different ages were distributed randomly across sequencing lanes. Using the same blood draw, the study looked at two additional independent replicas of 1 million unique cDNA reads for two donors, one aged 18 to 30 and the other aged 80 or older. General conclusions and limits of the study: Observed TCR beta diversity correlated strongly with the percentage of naive T cells measured by flow cytometry. As age increased, observed TCR beta diversity per million T cells dropped in a roughly linear way, and a significant reduction was already evident by age around 41. Total diversity estimates from one million sequenced T cells were considered lower bounds and underestimates. Compared with the aged group, the long-lived group had more naive CD4+ T cells, fewer expanded clones and increased TCR diversity, a pattern suggesting age selection. Because donor CMV infection status was unknown, age-related changes in expanded clonotypes were potentially confounded. Since profiling was done on bulk unsorted PBMCs, naive and antigen-experienced compartments could not be conclusively compared.

Donors were approximately 42 systemically healthy Caucasian individuals from Russia aged roughly 6 to 90 years. Each donor gave ten milliliters of peripheral blood, collected into EDTA-treated Vacutainer tubes. Ficoll-Paque density-gradient centrifugation was used to isolate PBMCs, with at least 6 million per sample. Total RNA, at least 6 micrograms per sample, was extracted from PBMCs with Trizol reagent. Naive CD45RAhigh/CD27high T cell percentages were measured by flow cytometry on a PBMC aliquot from every donor. The method was 5' RACE. Instrument used: Illumina HiSeq 2500. The second PCR ran for roughly 7 to 11 cycles and used a J-beta primer mix along with a sample-barcoded 5' primer. A template-switch 5' adaptor carrying 12 random nucleotides introduced a unique molecular identifier onto each TCR beta cDNA molecule. Each sample yielded at least 2.5 million CDR3-containing paired-end reads. All of the RNA was converted into first-strand cDNA using the Mint cDNA synthesis kit, with a TRBC-specific oligonucleotide serving as the primer. All cDNA was treated with uracil-DNA glycosylase and then went through a first 18-cycle PCR with the universal primers M1SS and BC2_uni_R. The paper's data handling went like this. For normalization, 1 million high-quality reads, each with a distinct molecular identifier, were randomly selected from each sample. Instead of being binned into consensus sequences, reads with shared molecular identifiers were discarded. MiTCR, set to a Q25 quality threshold and the strictest error-elimination algorithm, was used for CDR3 identification, clonotype clustering and error correction. A nonparametric unseen species model using Euler transformation provided a lower-bound estimate of total TCR beta diversity. Clones were called with MiXCR by TCRdb after fastp trimmed the public reads at Q25, and only in-frame beta chains were retained. Here each entry gathers all rows of one CDR3 protein and keeps the most common genes and DNA. The V and J calls here are based on TCRdb, not the publication. The sample profile shows roughly 800,000 distinct CDR3 sequences; 50% to 65% of them were found once. Roughly 40% of the sample is taken by the ten largest.

This clonotype was sampled from a man older than 75 in good health. Rearrangement joined TRBV29-1 to TRBJ2-7; the central 11 bases match TRBD1. The material sequenced was blood. CDR3 sequence: CSAPWDRGMVSYEQYF. At the DNA level, the sequence is TGCAGCGCACCGTGGGACAGGGGGATGGTATCCTACGAGCAGTACTTC.